This TCR beta chain was profiled in a study of early T cells in non-severe SARS-CoV-2 infection. At the level of the study: RNA in bulk from unsorted whole blood was sequenced, and chains were unpaired. Study results and limitations: A preference for anti-spike CD8 responses marked VDJdb matching, which missed private and CD4 specificities.

cDNA molecules, individually, were tagged with unique molecular identifiers. TCRdb fed the 5' RACE reads into MiXCR, producing one record per CDR3 protein. Found here are some 45,000 distinct CDR3 sequences, around 6.8% of them singletons; the top ten hold 8.3%. Germline loops: CDR1 SNHLY, CDR2 FYNNEI. This CDR3 contains 15 residues. V was clipped by 8 bases and J by 4 bases; unmatched bases: 8. In its sample, this clonotype was seen a few times. Antigen unknown. Sequenced sample: whole blood. The TCR comes from an adult who was a healthcare worker with PCR-confirmed SARS-CoV-2 infection or an uninfected control (not recorded which). This chain connects TRBV2 to TRBJ2-1; 10 bases are shared with TRBD1. The CDR3 region is CASQSDRGSYNEQFF. For the CDR3, the DNA is TGTGCCAGCCAATCGGACAGGGGGTCATACAATGAGCAGTTCTTC. Full variable domain (outside the CDR3, taken from reference TRBV2 and TRBJ2-1): EPEVTQTPSHQVTQMGQEVILRCVPISNHLYFYWYRQILGQKVEFLVSFYNNEISEKSEIFDDQFSVERPDGSNFTLKIRSTKLEDSAMYFCASQSDRGSYNEQFFGPGTRLTVL.